This passage covers 28 T cell receptor beta chains from one sample sequenced in a study of T cell responses to AZD1222 COVID-19 vaccine. Clones were sequenced by immunoSEQ multiplex PCR, and TCRdb holds only the in-frame ones, with some missing. There are around 90,000 clones in the sample; about 88% occur only once, and about 14% lies in the top ten. Here the sequenced sample was peripheral blood, taken on day 0 of AZD1222 vaccination. Receptor source: an adult in good health.

The J gene is TRBJ1-6, the V gene TRBV4-1; D remains ambiguous. The germline V gene encodes CDR1 MGHRA and CDR2 YSYEKL. The CDR3 covers 13 residues. V was trimmed by 3 bases and J by 10 bases, leaving 10 bases between them. In DNA, the CDR3 is TGCGCCAGCAGCCAGCCTCTTGAGTCACCCCTCCACTTT. Protein sequence: CASSQPLESPLHF.

This clone was observed once. The V gene is TRBV30, the J gene TRBJ2-7; TRBD1 matches 10 bases. The CDR3 contains 12 residues. Germline V CDR1 and CDR2: GTSNPN, SVGIG (reference sequence). The V segment lost 8 bases and the J segment 2 bases; nucleotides outside the gene matches: 3. DNA for the CDR3: TGTGCCAGAGGACAGGGGGCCTACGAGCAGTACTTC. Its translation is CARGQGAYEQYF. The entire variable domain, with the rest obtained from reference TRBV30 and TRBJ2-7, is as follows: SQTIHQWPATLVQPVGSPLSLECTVEGTSNPNLYWYRQAAGRGLQLLFYSVGIGQISSEVPQNLSASRPQDRQFILSSKKLLLSDSGFYLCARGQGAYEQYFGPGTRLTVT.

The chain carries TRBV10-3 and TRBJ1-1, with a tentative D call TRBD1 (6 bases). The CDR3 is 12 amino acids. V was trimmed by 6 bases and J by 6 bases, leaving 11 bases between them. Germline CDR1 ENHRY, CDR2 SYGVKD. The CDR3 reads CAISGDTSEAFF. The CDR3, as DNA: TGTGCCATCAGCGGGGACACTTCTGAAGCTTTCTTT.

The chain uses TRBV5-5 and TRBJ2-5; the match to TRBD2 covers 9 bases. This CDR3 spans 16 amino acids. Germline-derived CDR1 and CDR2 are SGHKS and YYEKEE (reference sequence). V was pared by 1 base and J by 1 base, with 5 bases of the junction left unmatched. The CDR3 nucleotides are TGTGCCAGCAGCTTGCGCTTAGCGGGGGCCCAAGAGACCCAGTACTTC. This encodes CASSLRLAGAQETQYF.

CDR3 in amino acids: CSASFKLLRNEQFF. The CDR3 DNA follows: TGCAGTGCTAGTTTTAAGCTCTTGAGAAATGAGCAGTTCTTC. This chain joins TRBV20-1 and TRBJ2-1; D uncertain. This CDR3 region has 14 residues. The V gene lost 3 bases and the J gene lost 7 bases, with 16 bases spanning the gap. CDR1 is DFQATT, CDR2 SNEGSKA, per germline (reference sequence).

CDR3 sequence reads: CASSSSPLEGRTVSNQPQHF. The CDR3 nucleotides are TGTGCCAGCAGCTCCTCACCCTTAGAAGGGCGGACAGTTAGCAATCAGCCCCAGCATTTT. The chain couples TRBV11-3 to TRBJ1-5; a possible D gene is TRBD1 (6 bases). V lost 4 bases, J lost 0 bases, and 25 bases lay in between. The CDR3 has 20 residues. The germline V gene encodes CDR1 SGHNT and CDR2 YENEEA.

The rearrangement joins TRBV6-5 to TRBJ1-2; 8 nucleotides match TRBD1. Germline V gene sequence: CDR1 MNHEY, CDR2 SVGAGI. This CDR3 has 14 amino acids. Trimming at V came to 7 bases and at J to 7 bases, leaving 11 bases not matched to a gene. CDR3 nucleotide sequence: TGTGCCAGCACCCGGACAGGGTCCTTTCTTGGCTACACCTTC. The encoded protein is CASTRTGSFLGYTF.

The chain couples TRBV7-3 to TRBJ2-1; D is unresolved. The length of the CDR3 is 14 residues. Germline V gene sequence: CDR1 SGHTA, CDR2 FQGTGA. Deletions cut 2 bases from V and 6 bases from J, with 11 bases between. The CDR3 sequence is CASSLGSSPNEQFF. CDR3 in DNA: TGTGCCAGCAGCTTAGGATCTTCCCCCAATGAGCAGTTCTTC.

This clone came up a few times. The V and J genes are TRBV7-6 and TRBJ2-7; TRBD1 aligns across 7 bases. Germline loops: CDR1 SGHVS, CDR2 FNYEAQ. V trimming: 1 base; J trimming: 1 base; junction bases outside the gene matches: 4. The CDR3 length is 15 residues. CDR3 in DNA: TGTGCCAGCAGCTTAGGGAAGGGGGCGTCCTACGAGCAGTACTTC. As protein: CASSLGKGASYEQYF.

This chain connects TRBV7-2 to TRBJ2-5; D is uncertain. CDR1 SGHTA and CDR2 FQGNSA come from the germline V gene. The CDR3 runs to 14 residues. The V end was cut by 5 bases, the J end by 4 bases, with 14 bases between. CDR3 sequence reads: CASSVVPESETQYF. In DNA form, the CDR3 reads TGTGCCAGCAGCGTAGTCCCAGAATCAGAGACCCAGTACTTC. Drawing the rest from reference TRBV7-2 and TRBJ2-5, the complete variable domain is GAGVSQSPSNKVTEKGKDVELRCDPISGHTALYWYRQSLGQGLEFLIYFQGNSAPDKSGLPSDRFSAERTGGSVSTLTIQRTQQEDSAVYLCASSVVPESETQYFGPGTRLLVL.

The chain recombines TRBV11-3 with TRBJ2-3; D gene uncertain. The germline gives CDR1 SGHNT, CDR2 YENEEA. The CDR3 totals 14 residues. V lost 4 bases, J lost 6 bases, and 14 bases lay in between. CDR3 nucleotides: TGTGCCAGCAGCTCGCAAGCGTCCATTGATACGCAGTATTTT. This gives the protein CASSSQASIDTQYF.

This clone has just one count. The V gene is TRBV19, the J gene TRBJ1-1; a weak D match, TRBD1 (6 bases). This CDR3 is 14 amino acids long. With 4 bases removed from V and 9 bases from J, the gap between germline ends came to 18 bases. Germline assignment: CDR1 LNHDA and CDR2 SQIVND (reference sequence). The CDR3 bases are TGTGCCAGTAGTAATATCGGGGGCGCCGGCCAAGCTTTCTTT. Its translation: CASSNIGGAGQAFF.

The chain links TRBV4-1 to TRBJ1-6; D possibly corresponds to TRBD1 (5 bases). In germline, CDR1 is MGHRA, CDR2 YSYEKL. The CDR3 runs to 15 residues. V gave up 0 bases and J gave up 6 bases, with 9 bases separating them. CDR3: CASSQERDSNSPLHF. The CDR3 DNA is TGCGCCAGCAGCCAAGAGCGAGACAGTAATTCACCCCTCCACTTT.

The chain joins TRBV5-1 to TRBJ2-3; 7 nucleotides agree with TRBD2. Trimming at V came to 4 bases and at J to 6 bases, leaving 5 bases not matched to a gene. The length of the CDR3 is 13 residues. Per the germline V gene, CDR1 is SGHRS and CDR2 is YFSETQ. The CDR3 is CASSPDGGDTQYF. The CDR3 region has the DNA TGCGCCAGCAGCCCGGACGGGGGGGATACGCAGTATTTT.

This clone was observed once. CDR3 nucleotide sequence: TGTGCCAGCAGCGGAACCGGGACAGGTTACGAGCAGTACTTC. It is translated as CASSGTGTGYEQYF. The chain links TRBV11-1 to TRBJ2-7, with 8 positions matching TRBD1. CDR1 and CDR2 from the germline V gene are SGHAT and FQDESV (reference sequence). J was trimmed by 4 bases and V by 5 bases; bases with no gene match: 7. This CDR3 spans 14 amino acids. The whole variable domain, remainder taken from reference TRBV11-1 and TRBJ2-7, is EAEVAQSPRYKITEKSQAVAFWCDPISGHATLYWYRQILGQGPELLVQFQDESVVDDSQLPKDRFSAERLKGVDSTLKIQPAELGDSAMYLCASSGTGTGYEQYFGPGTRLTVT.

This chain connects TRBV5-6 to TRBJ2-4, with 8 bases identical to TRBD1. Germline CDR1 and CDR2: SGHDT and YYEEEE. Trimming cost V 5 bases and J 6 bases; bases outside gene matches: 16. The CDR3 sequence is 17 residues long. The CDR3, as DNA: TGTGCCAGCAGTTACGACCCGACAGGGGCCGGGGGAAACATTCAGTACTTC. Translated, it gives CASSYDPTGAGGNIQYF.

Remarks on this clone: Other DNA sequences in the same sample also yield this CDR3. The rearrangement uses TRBV18 and TRBJ1-3; 10 nucleotides line up with TRBD1. Looked up from germline, CDR1 is KGHSH and CDR2 is LQKENI. Trimming took 2 bases from V and 3 from J; bases not matched to a gene: 1. This CDR3 comprises 15 residues. The CDR3 spells CASSPGTGDGNTIYF. The CDR3 DNA reads as TGTGCCAGCTCACCAGGGACAGGGGATGGAAACACCATATATTTT.

The V gene is TRBV19, the J gene TRBJ2-3, with D perhaps TRBD1 or TRBD2 (6 bases each). Per germline, CDR1 LNHDA and CDR2 SQIVND (reference sequence). The CDR3 length is 16 residues. Deletions cut 3 bases from V and 6 bases from J, with 19 bases between. CDR3 bases: TGTGCCAGTAGTATTCAGAGGGGGACGGAGGGGGATACGCAGTATTTT. Its protein product is CASSIQRGTEGDTQYF.

This clone has a single count. The chain carries TRBV28 and TRBJ2-7; 10 nucleotides align to TRBD1. CDR1 and CDR2 (germline): MDHEN, SYDVKM. This CDR3 is built from 15 residues. V shed 6 bases, J shed 6 bases, and the junction held 11 bases outside the gene matches. The CDR3 here is CASRYPGGQGIEQYF. The CDR3 bases are TGTGCCAGCAGATATCCGGGGGGACAGGGGATCGAGCAGTACTTC.

This chain joins TRBV5-1 and TRBJ2-1, with 8 bases identical to TRBD1. There are 16 residues in the CDR3. Germline V gene sequence: CDR1 SGHRS, CDR2 YFSETQ. The J segment lost 5 bases and the V segment lost 4 bases, leaving 11 bases of the junction unmatched. The CDR3 bases are TGCGCCAGCAGCCCCGGACAGGGATATACGGACAATGAGCAGTTCTTC. Translation gives CASSPGQGYTDNEQFF.

On this clone: The junction does not match germline at one end; this may be a read error. The J gene is TRBJ1-1, the V gene TRBV7-8; possible D gene TRBD1, 6 bases. Per the germline V gene, CDR1 is SGHVS and CDR2 is FQNEAQ. This CDR3 is 13 amino acids long. The CDR3 spells CASNLQGNTEAFF. CDR3 coding DNA: TGTGCCAGCAACTTACAGGGGAACACTGAAGCTTTCTTT.

The chain couples TRBV6-1 to TRBJ2-1, with 11 positions matching TRBD1. The CDR3 runs 16 residues. CDR1 is MNHNS, CDR2 SASEGT, per germline. J lost 4 bases, V lost 1 base, and 3 bases had no gene match. CDR3 in DNA: TGTGCCAGCAGTGAAGTGGGGACAGGGGGTTACAATGAGCAGTTCTTC. This encodes CASSEVGTGGYNEQFF.

This clone was found once. This chain connects TRBV9 to TRBJ2-7; D remains ambiguous. Trimming cost V 1 base and J 0 bases, with 8 bases left between them. Germline loops: CDR1 SGDLS, CDR2 YYNGEE. The CDR3 is 14 residues long. The CDR3 here is CASSVTWSSYEQYF. The CDR3 nucleotides read TGTGCCAGCAGCGTAACGTGGAGCTCCTACGAGCAGTACTTC.

The chain is built from TRBV7-2 and TRBJ2-7, with no clear D. The V gene's germline CDR1 is SGHTA and CDR2 FQGNSA. CDR3 size: 12 residues. V was cut by 4 bases and J by 0 bases, with 4 bases left in between. The DNA for the CDR3 is TGTGCCAGCAGCTACAGCTCCTACGAGCAGTACTTC. Its protein is CASSYSSYEQYF.

The chain uses TRBV4-2 and TRBJ2-1, with TRBD2 matching over 7 bases. Trimming took 4 bases from V and 0 from J; bases not matched to a gene: 6. The CDR3 covers 16 residues. The germline gives CDR1 LGHNA, CDR2 YNFKEQ. The CDR3 sequence: CASSRTSDPSYNEQFF. CDR3 DNA: TGTGCCAGCAGCCGAACTAGCGACCCCTCCTACAATGAGCAGTTCTTC.

The J gene is TRBJ1-5, the V gene TRBV28; D is uncertain. CDR1 is MDHEN, CDR2 SYDVKM, per germline. V lost 6 bases, J lost 1 base, and 10 bases lay in between. This CDR3 is built from 14 residues. CDR3 in amino acids: CASSQDGSNQPQHF. As DNA, the CDR3 is TGTGCCAGCAGCCAAGACGGAAGCAATCAGCCCCAGCATTTT.

This chain links TRBV9 with TRBJ1-2, with D hard to call. V was cut by 0 bases and J by 8 bases, with 14 bases left in between. This CDR3 is built from 14 residues. Germline V gene lookup returns CDR1 SGDLS and CDR2 YYNGEE. CDR3 nucleotides: TGTGCCAGCAGCGTAGATGTGGTCGGTGGCGGCTACACCTTC. Translating gives CASSVDVVGGGYTF.

The rearrangement uses TRBV30 and TRBJ1-3; D not resolved. This CDR3 is 15 amino acids long. V lost 2 bases and J 0 bases, leaving 11 bases between the germline ends. Looked up from germline, CDR1 is GTSNPN and CDR2 is SVGIG (reference sequence). The CDR3 protein is CAWSPKQLSGNTIYF. Written as DNA, the CDR3 is TGTGCCTGGAGTCCAAAACAGCTCTCTGGAAACACCATATATTTT.